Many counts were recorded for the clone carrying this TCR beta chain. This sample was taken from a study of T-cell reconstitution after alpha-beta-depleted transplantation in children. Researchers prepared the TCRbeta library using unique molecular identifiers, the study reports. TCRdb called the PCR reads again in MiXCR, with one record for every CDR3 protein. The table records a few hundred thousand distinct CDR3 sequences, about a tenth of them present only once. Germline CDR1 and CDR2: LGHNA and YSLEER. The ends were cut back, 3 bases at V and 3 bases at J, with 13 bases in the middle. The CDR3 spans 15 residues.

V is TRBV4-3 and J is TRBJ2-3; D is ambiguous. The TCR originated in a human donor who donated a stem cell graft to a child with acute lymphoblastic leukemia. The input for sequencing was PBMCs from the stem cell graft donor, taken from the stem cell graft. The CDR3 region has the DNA TGCGCCAGCAGCCAGAACCCCCTGCCTACAGATACGCAGTATTTT. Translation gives CASSQNPLPTDTQYF.